This paragraph reports one TCR beta chain. This sample was included in a study of blood T cell repertoires in COVID-19. Only in-frame clones appear in the TCRdb table, and some are missing; sequencing was by immunoSEQ multiplex PCR. This sample carries under 200,000 clones, about 86% of them seen once, and the ten largest clones take approximately 3.3%. Germline CDR1 SGHTA, CDR2 FQGNSA. The CDR3 has 17 residues. V trimming: 5 bases; J trimming: 7 bases; junction bases outside the gene matches: 16. This clonotype was obtained from a man aged 18 to 29 with active or convalescent COVID-19. The chain carries TRBV7-2 and TRBJ2-1; 8 bases map to TRBD2. Sequencing was carried out using peripheral blood. CDR3 DNA: TGTGCCAGCAGCCCTTCCAGAAGCGCGGGGGGCTTGAATGAGCAGTTCTTC. It specifies CASSPSRSAGGLNEQFF. Supplemented by reference TRBV7-2 and TRBJ2-1, the full variable domain reads GAGVSQSPSNKVTEKGKDVELRCDPISGHTALYWYRQSLGQGLEFLIYFQGNSAPDKSGLPSDRFSAERTGGSVSTLTIQRTQQEDSAVYLCASSPSRSAGGLNEQFFGPGTRLTVL.